A selection of T cell receptor beta chains follows, all from one sample in a study of shared clonotypes between healthy human individuals. The protocol was immunoSEQ multiplex PCR, while the TCRdb copy is restricted to in-frame clones and leaves out a portion. The data hold roughly 2.2 million clones, with roughly 93% observed a single time. The sequenced sample was naive CD4+ T cells from PBMCs. Receptors were obtained from a man younger than 30 in good health. Some clones in this sample may be carry-over from other donors' samples. Each CDR3 is given with its conserved first and last residue. Clone size is shown for a subset of rows, as once, few, many or a class of expanded clone.

clone_size v_call cdr3_aa
NA TRBV5-1 CASSLPGHSNTEAFF
NA TRBV5-4 CASSLGSGPYNEQFF
NA TRBV7-9 CASSLARGSQETQYF
NA TRBV10-3 CATGTANTGELFF
NA TRBV5-1 CASSLRAPGDNEQFF
NA TRBV7-6 CASSATGPGEAFF
NA TRBV15 CATSRATSGRGFPYNEQFF
NA TRBV2 CASSDPGTLNEQFF
few TRBV4-1 CASSKGQANGQPQHF
NA TRBV7-2 CASSLGAGGLPEQYF
NA TRBV27 CASSLGVDSYNEQFF
NA TRBV9 CASSKTGEETQYF
NA TRBV20-1 CSARPINEQFF
NA TRBV5-6 CASSLELSGTSVYNEQFF
few TRBV7-2 CASSLAPRENTEAFF
NA TRBV18 CASSPRDRSTDTQYF
NA TRBV5-1 CASSLKQGESYEQYF